This T cell receptor (beta chain) is from a study of regulatory T cells in long-lasting Graves disease. Study results and caveats: Persistent patients had a count of shared public clonotypes (roughly 2,500) that exceeded that of new patients (approximately 1,000).

As for this clonotype: The antigen remains unidentified.

The time point denotes: persistent/refractory GD, antithyroid drugs over 5 years with positive TRAb. Making the TCR library involved RNA that had been extracted from PBMCs. This CDR3 has 13 residues. Trimming stripped 11 bases from V and 4 bases from J, with 17 bases between. Germline V lookup: CDR1 MNHNS, CDR2 SASEGT. The authors built TCR beta libraries using iRepertoire HTBI primers and Arm-PCR of CDR3 regions. One entry per CDR3 protein, called by TCRdb with MiXCR from the multiplex PCR reads. This repertoire shows 500,000 to 800,000 distinct CDR3 sequences, 25% to 35% found once; its top ten account for roughly 46%.

The rearrangement links TRBV6-1 to TRBJ1-2; tentatively, D is TRBD1 (5 bases). The starting material was peripheral blood mononuclear cells (PBMCs), obtained when the disease was refractory, from a patient treated with antithyroid drugs. This TCR derives from a female donor with Graves disease. CDR3 loop: CAGLGTASYGYTF. The CDR3 DNA follows: TGTGCCGGCCTAGGGACGGCAAGCTATGGCTACACCTTC.